This T cell receptor (beta chain) was identified in a study of blood T cell repertoires in COVID-19. Under the authors' procedure: Counts of nucleated cells, estimated from reference gene primer amplification, were obtained. The data were produced by immunoSEQ multiplex PCR, yet TCRdb's version contains in-frame clones alone and is incomplete. V, J and clone size are taken as reported in that table, and D and trimming were inferred from the DNA itself. Among some 80,000 clones listed, around 83% were seen once. The V gene's germline CDR1 is MNHEY and CDR2 SVGAGI. The CDR3 runs to 13 residues. V shed 8 bases and J 7 bases; nucleotides not matched to a gene: 9.

This clonotype was obtained from a woman aged 45-60 years with acute or convalescent COVID-19. The material sequenced was peripheral blood. V and J are TRBV6-5 and TRBJ2-3; 7 positions agree with TRBD1. The CDR3 loop reads CASLEGAGYTQYF. The CDR3 bases are TGTGCCAGCCTCGAGGGGGCCGGTTATACGCAGTATTTT.